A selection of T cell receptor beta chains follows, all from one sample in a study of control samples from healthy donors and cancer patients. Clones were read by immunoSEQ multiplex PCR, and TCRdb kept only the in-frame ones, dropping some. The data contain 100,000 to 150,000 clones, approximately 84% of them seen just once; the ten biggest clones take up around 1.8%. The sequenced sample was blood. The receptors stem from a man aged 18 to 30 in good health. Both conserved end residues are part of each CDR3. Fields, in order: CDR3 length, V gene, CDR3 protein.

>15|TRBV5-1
CASSWDSSSGNTIYF
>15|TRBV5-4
CASSPSGGFGETQYF
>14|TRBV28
CASRPGRDYNEQFF
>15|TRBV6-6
CASSYDVSGSYEQYF
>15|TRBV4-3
CASSQGEANTGELFF
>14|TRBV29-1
CSVEVISSNEKLFF
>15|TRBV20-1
CSASAKRERYNEQFF
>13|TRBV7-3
CASSPTASKGYTF
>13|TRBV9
CASSRAGEYGYTF
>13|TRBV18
CASSRGRDDEQYF
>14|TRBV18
CASSPGGGWLGYTF
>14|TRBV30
CAWVRQVNTGELFF
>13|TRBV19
CASNLHPNTEAFF
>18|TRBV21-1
CASSKGGGRIRGPYEQYF
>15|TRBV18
CASSPPPTGPNEQFF
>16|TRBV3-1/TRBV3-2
CASSQATSGARNEQFF
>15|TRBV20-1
CSASSLDRSNTEAFF
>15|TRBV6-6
CASSPRGSGSYEQYF
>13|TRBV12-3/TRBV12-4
CASSLGQGRGYTF
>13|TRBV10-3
CASRTVTMGGYTF
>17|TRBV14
CASSQVLGGFSYNEQFF
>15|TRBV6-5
CASSYSPSGPYEQYF
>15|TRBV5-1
CASSLVQGTYNEQFF
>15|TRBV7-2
CASSLFLSSYNEQFF
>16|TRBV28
CASSLFGSGSGYEQFF
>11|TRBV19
CASSTYNEQFF
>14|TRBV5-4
CASSLDRGTYEQYF
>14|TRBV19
CASRPTSGANVLTF
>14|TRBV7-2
CASSLARTATEAFF